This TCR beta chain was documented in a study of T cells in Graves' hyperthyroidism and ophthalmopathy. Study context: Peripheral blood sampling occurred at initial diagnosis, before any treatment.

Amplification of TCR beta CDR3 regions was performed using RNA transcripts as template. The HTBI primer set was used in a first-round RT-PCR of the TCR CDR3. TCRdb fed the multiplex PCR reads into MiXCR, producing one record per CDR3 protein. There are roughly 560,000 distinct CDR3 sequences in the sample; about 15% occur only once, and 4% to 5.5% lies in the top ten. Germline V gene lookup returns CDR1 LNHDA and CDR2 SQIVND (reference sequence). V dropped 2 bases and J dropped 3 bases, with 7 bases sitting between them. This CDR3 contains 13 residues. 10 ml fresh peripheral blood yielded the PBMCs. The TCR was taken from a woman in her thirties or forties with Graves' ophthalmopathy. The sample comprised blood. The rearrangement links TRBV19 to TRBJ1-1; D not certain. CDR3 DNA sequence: TGTGCCAGTAGTATATCGGACTACACTGAAGCTTTCTTT. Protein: CASSISDYTEAFF.